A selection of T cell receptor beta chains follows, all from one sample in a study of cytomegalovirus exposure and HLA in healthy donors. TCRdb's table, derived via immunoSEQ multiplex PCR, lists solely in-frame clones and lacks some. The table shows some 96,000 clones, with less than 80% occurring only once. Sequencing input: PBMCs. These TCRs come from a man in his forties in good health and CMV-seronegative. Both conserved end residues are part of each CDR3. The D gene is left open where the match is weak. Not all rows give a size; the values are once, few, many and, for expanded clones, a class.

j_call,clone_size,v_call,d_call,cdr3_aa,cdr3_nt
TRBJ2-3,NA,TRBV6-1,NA,CASSALGRRGGFTDTQYF,TGTGCCAGCAGTGCCCTGGGGAGGCGAGGGGGCTTCACTGATACGCAGTATTTT
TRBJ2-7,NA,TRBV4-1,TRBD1,CASSPQTGNSYEQYF,TGCGCCAGCAGCCCACAGACAGGGAACTCCTACGAGCAGTACTTC
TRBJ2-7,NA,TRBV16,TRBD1,CASSQSRGQGFYEQYF,TGTGCCAGCAGCCAATCGCGGGGACAGGGATTCTACGAGCAGTACTTC
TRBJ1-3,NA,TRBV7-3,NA,CASSLAPGTGNTIYF,TGTGCCAGCAGCCTTGCCCCAGGGACAGGAAACACCATATATTTT
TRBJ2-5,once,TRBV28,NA,CASSLSGAETQYF,TGTGCCAGCAGTTTATCTGGGGCAGAGACCCAGTACTTC
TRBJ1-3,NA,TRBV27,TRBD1,CASRRDSEAGNTIYF,TGTGCCAGCAGACGGGACAGCGAAGCAGGAAACACCATATATTTT
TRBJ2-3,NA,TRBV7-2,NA,CASSLAGPTDTQYF,TGTGCCAGCAGCTTAGCGGGCCCCACAGATACGCAGTATTTT
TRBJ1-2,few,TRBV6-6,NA,CASSYSGADYGYTF,TGTGCCAGCAGTTACTCGGGGGCGGACTATGGCTACACCTTC
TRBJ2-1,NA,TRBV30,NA,CAWSVMSGISNLYNEQFF,TGTGCCTGGAGTGTCATGTCCGGGATCAGCAACCTCTACAATGAGCAGTTCTTC
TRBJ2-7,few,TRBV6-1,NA,CASSEAFYYEQYF,TGTGCCAGCAGTGAGGCCTTTTACTACGAGCAGTACTTC
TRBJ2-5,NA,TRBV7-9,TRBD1,CSSSSRQGRETQYF,TGTTCCAGCAGCTCTCGACAGGGGAGAGAGACCCAGTACTTC
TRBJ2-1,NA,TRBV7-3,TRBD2,CASSLSGGHFYNEQFF,TGTGCCAGCAGCTTGAGCGGGGGGCATTTTTACAATGAGCAGTTCTTC
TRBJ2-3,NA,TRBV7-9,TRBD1,CASSEGQGDFTDTQYF,TGTGCCAGCAGCGAAGGACAGGGGGACTTCACAGATACGCAGTATTTT
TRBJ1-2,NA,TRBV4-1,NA,CASSQVSGLYGYTF,TGCGCCAGCAGCCAAGTTTCAGGCCTCTATGGCTACACCTTC
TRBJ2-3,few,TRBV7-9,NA,CSSSLGAGQSTDTQYF,TGTTCCAGCAGCTTAGGGGCTGGCCAATCCACAGATACGCAGTATTTT
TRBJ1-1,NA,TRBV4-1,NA,CASSGRGATEAFF,TGCGCCAGCAGCGGGAGGGGGGCCACTGAAGCTTTCTTT
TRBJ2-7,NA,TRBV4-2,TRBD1,CASSHPYGGGQGTYEQYF,TGTGCCAGCAGCCACCCCTATGGGGGGGGACAGGGAACCTACGAGCAGTACTTC
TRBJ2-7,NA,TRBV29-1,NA,CSVEATGYEQYF,TGCAGCGTTGAAGCCACCGGCTACGAGCAGTACTTC
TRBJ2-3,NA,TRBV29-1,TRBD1,CSVAPLGTDTDTQYF,TGCAGCGTTGCGCCACTAGGGACAGACACAGATACGCAGTATTTT
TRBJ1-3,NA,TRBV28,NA,CASSFPPGSGNTIYF,TGTGCCAGCAGTTTTCCCCCGGGCTCTGGAAACACCATATATTTT
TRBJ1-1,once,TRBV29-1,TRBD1,CSVEPTGGPEAFF,TGCAGCGTTGAACCGACAGGGGGGCCTGAAGCTTTCTTT
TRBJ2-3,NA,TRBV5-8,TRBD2,CASSLGLAGTQPTDTQYF,TGTGCCAGCAGCTTGGGGCTAGCGGGGACCCAGCCCACAGATACGCAGTATTTT
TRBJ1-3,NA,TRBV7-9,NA,CSSSHNRGTGNTIYF,TGTTCCAGCAGCCACAATAGGGGAACTGGAAACACCATATATTTT
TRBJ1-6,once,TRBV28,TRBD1,CASSRQGAAGSPLHF,TGTGCCAGCAGTCGACAGGGGGCAGCTGGGTCACCCCTCCACTTT
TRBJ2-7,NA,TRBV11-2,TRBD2,CASSLRGAGAIYEQYF,TGTGCCAGCAGCTTAAGAGGGGCGGGAGCGATCTACGAGCAGTACTTC
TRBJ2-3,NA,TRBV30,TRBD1,CAWNRGHTDTQYF,TGTGCCTGGAACAGGGGGCACACAGATACGCAGTATTTT
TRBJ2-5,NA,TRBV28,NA,CASSLWSFGAGKQETQYF,TGTGCCAGCAGTTTATGGAGTTTTGGCGCGGGGAAACAAGAGACCCAGTACTTC
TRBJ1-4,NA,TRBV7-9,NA,CASRTEVNEKLFF,TGTGCCAGCCGGACAGAAGTTAATGAAAAACTGTTTTTT
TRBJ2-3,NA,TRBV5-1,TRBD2,CASSLGLAGGLDTQYF,TGCGCCAGCAGCTTAGGACTAGCGGGGGGGTTGGATACGCAGTATTTT
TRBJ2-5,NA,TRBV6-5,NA,CASSLLGQQETQYF,TGTGCCAGCAGCCTCCTCGGACAGCAAGAGACCCAGTACTTC
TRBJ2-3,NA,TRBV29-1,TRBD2,CSVRLAGGRTDTQYF,TGCAGCGTCCGACTAGCGGGGGGCCGCACAGATACGCAGTATTTT
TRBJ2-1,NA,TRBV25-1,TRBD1,CASSPGTGSYNEQFF,TGTGCCAGCTCCCCCGGGACAGGGTCCTACAATGAGCAGTTCTTC
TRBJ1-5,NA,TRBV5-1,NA,CASSLGQNNQPQHF,TGCGCCAGCAGCTTGGGACAGAATAATCAGCCCCAGCATTTT
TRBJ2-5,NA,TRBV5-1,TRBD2,CASSFRLAGGPGETQYF,TGCGCCAGCAGCTTCAGACTAGCGGGAGGGCCGGGAGAGACCCAGTACTTC
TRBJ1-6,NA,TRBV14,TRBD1,CASSQDIAQGASPLHF,TGTGCCAGCAGCCAAGATATAGCGCAGGGGGCTTCACCCCTCCACTTT
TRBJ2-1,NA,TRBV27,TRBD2,CASSAILAGGVYNEQFF,TGTGCCAGCAGTGCGATACTAGCGGGAGGAGTCTACAATGAGCAGTTCTTC
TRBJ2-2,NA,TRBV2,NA,CASCGTTNTGELFF,TGTGCCAGCTGTGGGACAACGAACACCGGGGAGCTGTTTTTT
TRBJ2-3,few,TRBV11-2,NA,CASSLSSVGTDTQYF,TGTGCCAGCAGCTTATCTAGCGTTGGTACAGATACGCAGTATTTT
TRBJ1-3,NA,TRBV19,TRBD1,CASRFRTGNAGNTIYF,TGTGCCAGTAGGTTCCGGACAGGGAACGCTGGAAACACCATATATTTT
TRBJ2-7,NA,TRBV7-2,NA,CASSSVRGAPPQGQYF,TGTGCCAGCAGCTCCGTCCGGGGGGCCCCCCCCCAAGGGCAGTACTTC
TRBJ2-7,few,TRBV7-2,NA,CASSSGTHYTYEQYF,TGTGCCAGCAGCTCCGGGACACATTACACCTACGAGCAGTACTTC
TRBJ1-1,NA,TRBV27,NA,CASRGRSEAFF,TGTGCCAGCAGGGGCCGGTCTGAAGCTTTCTTT
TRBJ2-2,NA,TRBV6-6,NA,CASSETRNTGELFF,TGTGCCAGCAGCGAGACAAGGAACACCGGGGAGCTGTTTTTT
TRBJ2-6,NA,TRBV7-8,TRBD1,CASSPQTGNSGANVLTF,TGTGCCAGCAGCCCCCAGACAGGGAACTCTGGGGCCAACGTCCTGACTTTC
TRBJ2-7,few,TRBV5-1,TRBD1,CASSLGDRGSYEQYF,TGCGCCAGCAGCTTGGGGGACAGGGGATCCTACGAGCAGTACTTC
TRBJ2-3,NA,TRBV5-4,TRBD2,CASSPGLAADTQYF,TGTGCCAGCAGCCCGGGACTAGCGGCAGATACGCAGTATTTT